This T cell receptor (beta chain) was found in a study of long-term antiretroviral therapy in people with HIV. Notes on the study in general: Subsequent to ART, diversity was augmented yet persisted below that of transplant donor controls. Clonotypes expanded prior to ART showed repertoire dominance at all sampled time points.

Survey level was the resolution at which the v3.0 immunoSEQ assay ran. Here immunoSEQ multiplex PCR was the method, and the copy in TCRdb shows in-frame clones only, minus some. The sample carries approximately 15,000 clones, around 90% recorded once. On this clone itself: The target antigen is unknown.

CDR1 is SNHLY and CDR2 is FYNNEI in the germline V gene. V lost 1 base, J lost 7 bases, and 14 bases lay in between. The CDR3 consists of 16 residues. The sequencing used unsorted PBMCs, collected 0.3 years after starting antiretroviral therapy. The chain has TRBV2 and TRBJ1-6; maybe TRBD1 (6 bases). The receptor comes from a man aged 55-75 years with HIV. DNA of the CDR3: TGTGCCAGCAGTGAAGTCCGACAGGTCCTAAATTCACCCCTCCACTTT. Amino acid sequence: CASSEVRQVLNSPLHF.